This paragraph reports one TCR beta chain. This entry belongs to a study of blood T cell repertoires in COVID-19. For the study at large: Whether acute or convalescent, the COVID-19 samples came from the United States, Italy and Spain. PBMCs, B-cell-depleted T cells, or T cells were the source of the cDNA or gDNA that made up the material.

Clones were read by immunoSEQ multiplex PCR, and TCRdb kept only the in-frame ones, dropping some. The sample contains 150,000 to 200,000 clones, about 79% of which appear only once. CDR3 size: 12 residues. The germline V and J ends were trimmed by 3 bases and 7 bases, with 10 bases remaining between them. Germline lookup yields CDR1 SGDLS and CDR2 YYNGEE. The chain recombines TRBV9 with TRBJ2-5; possibly TRBD2 for D (6 bases). The receptor comes from a man aged 45-65 years who had recovered from COVID-19. The specimen was PBMCs or T cells enriched from blood (not recorded which). The CDR3, as DNA: TGTGCCAGCAGCGGGGGGGTTGGGACCCAGTACTTC. Encoded protein: CASSGGVGTQYF.